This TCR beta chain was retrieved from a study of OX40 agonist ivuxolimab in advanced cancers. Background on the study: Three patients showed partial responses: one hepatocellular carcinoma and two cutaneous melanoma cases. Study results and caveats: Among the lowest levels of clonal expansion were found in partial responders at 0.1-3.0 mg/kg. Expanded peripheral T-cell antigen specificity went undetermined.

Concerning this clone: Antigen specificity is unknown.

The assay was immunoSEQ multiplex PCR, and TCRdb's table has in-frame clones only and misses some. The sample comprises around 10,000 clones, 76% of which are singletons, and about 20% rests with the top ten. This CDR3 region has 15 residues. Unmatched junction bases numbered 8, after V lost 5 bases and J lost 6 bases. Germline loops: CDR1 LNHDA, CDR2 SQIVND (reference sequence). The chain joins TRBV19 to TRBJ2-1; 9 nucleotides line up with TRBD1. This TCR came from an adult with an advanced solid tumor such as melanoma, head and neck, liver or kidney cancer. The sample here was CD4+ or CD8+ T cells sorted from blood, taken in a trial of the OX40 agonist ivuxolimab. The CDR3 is CASSGGGQGRNEQFF. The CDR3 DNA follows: TGTGCCAGTAGTGGGGGGGGACAGGGACGCAATGAGCAGTTCTTC.